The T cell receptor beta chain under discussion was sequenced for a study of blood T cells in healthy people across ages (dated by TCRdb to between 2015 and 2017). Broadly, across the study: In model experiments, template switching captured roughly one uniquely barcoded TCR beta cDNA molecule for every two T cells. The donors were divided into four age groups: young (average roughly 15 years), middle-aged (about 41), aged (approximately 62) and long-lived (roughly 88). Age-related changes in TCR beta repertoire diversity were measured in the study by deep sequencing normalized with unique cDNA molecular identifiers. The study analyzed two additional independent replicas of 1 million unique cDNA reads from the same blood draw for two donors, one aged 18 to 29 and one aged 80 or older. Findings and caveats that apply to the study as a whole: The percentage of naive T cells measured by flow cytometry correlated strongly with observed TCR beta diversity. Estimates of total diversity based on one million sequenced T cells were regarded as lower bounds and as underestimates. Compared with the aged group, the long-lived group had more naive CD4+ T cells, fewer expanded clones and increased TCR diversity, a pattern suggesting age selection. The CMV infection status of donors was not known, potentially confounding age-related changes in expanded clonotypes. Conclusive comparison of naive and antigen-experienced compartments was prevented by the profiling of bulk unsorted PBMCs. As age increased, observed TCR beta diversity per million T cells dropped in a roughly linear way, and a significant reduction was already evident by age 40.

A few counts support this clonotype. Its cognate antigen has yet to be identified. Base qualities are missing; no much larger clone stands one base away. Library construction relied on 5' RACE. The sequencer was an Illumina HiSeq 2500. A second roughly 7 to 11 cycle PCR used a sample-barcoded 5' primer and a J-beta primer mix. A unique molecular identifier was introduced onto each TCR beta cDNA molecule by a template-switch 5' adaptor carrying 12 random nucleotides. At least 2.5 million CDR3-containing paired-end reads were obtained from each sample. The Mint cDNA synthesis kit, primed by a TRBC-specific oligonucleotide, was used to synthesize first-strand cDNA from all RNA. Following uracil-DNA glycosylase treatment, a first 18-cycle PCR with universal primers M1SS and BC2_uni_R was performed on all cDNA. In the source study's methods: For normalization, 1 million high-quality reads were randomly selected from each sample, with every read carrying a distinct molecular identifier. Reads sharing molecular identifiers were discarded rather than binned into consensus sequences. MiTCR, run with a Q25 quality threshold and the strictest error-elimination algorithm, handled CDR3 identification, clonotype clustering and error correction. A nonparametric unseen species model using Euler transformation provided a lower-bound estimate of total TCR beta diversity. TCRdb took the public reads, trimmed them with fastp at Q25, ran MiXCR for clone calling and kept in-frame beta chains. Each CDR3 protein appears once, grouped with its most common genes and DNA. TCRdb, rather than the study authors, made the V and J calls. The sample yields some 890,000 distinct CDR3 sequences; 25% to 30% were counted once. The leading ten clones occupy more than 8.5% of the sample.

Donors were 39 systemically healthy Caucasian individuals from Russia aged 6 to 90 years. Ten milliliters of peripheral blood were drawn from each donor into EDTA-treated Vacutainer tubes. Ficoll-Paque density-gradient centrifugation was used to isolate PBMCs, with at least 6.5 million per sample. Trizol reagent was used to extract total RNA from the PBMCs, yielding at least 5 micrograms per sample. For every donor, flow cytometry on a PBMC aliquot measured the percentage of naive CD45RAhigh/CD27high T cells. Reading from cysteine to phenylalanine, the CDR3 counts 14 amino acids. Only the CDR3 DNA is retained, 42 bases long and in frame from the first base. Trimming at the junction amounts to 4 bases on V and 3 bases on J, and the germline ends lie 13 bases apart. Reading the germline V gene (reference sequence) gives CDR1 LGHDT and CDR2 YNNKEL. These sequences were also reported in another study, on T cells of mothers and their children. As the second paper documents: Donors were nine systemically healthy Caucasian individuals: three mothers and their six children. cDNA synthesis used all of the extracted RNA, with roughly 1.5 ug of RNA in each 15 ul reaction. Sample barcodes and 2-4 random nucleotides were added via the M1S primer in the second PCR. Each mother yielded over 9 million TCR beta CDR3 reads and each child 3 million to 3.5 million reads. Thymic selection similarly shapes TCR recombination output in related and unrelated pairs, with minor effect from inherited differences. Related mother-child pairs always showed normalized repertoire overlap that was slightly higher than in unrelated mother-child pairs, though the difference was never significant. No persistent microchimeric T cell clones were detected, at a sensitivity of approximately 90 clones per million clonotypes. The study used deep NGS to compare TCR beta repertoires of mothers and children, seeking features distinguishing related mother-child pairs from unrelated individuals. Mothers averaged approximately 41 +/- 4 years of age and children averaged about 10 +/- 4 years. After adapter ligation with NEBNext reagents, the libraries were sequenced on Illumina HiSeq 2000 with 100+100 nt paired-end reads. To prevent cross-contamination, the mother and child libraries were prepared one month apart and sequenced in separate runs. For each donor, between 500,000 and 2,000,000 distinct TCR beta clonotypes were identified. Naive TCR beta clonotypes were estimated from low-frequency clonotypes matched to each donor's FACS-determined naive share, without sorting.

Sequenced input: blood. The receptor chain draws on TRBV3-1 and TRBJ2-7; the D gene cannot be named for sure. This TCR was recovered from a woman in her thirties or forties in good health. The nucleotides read TGTGCCAGCAGCCCCCTTTTAACCAGCTACGAGCAGTACTTC. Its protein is CASSPLLTSYEQYF.